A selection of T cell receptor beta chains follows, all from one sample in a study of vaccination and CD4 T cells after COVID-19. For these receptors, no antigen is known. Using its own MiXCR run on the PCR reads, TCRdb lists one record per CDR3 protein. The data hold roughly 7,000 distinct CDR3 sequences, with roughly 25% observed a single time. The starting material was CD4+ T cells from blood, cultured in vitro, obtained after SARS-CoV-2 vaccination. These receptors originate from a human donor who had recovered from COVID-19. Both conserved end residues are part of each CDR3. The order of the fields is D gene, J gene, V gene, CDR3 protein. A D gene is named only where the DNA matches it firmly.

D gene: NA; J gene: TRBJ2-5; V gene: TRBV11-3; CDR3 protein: CASSLEGETQYF
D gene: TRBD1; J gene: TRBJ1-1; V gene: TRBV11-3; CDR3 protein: CASSLAYQGVNTEAFF
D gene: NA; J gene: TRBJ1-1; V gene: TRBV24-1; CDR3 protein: CATTEGMNTEAFF
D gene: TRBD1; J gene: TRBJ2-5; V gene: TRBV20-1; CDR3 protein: CSAGPGQGAMKTQYF
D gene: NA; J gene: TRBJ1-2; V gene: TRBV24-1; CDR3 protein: CATSPGRNYGYTF
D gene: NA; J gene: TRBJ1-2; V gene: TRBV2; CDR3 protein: CASIDWGQGYTF
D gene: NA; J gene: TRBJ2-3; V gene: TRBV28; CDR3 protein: CASNLCIRHPISTDTQYF
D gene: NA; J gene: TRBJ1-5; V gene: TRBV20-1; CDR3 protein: CSARSSGNQPQHF
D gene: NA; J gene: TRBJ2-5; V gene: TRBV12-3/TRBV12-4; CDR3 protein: CASSLLGRGVETQYF
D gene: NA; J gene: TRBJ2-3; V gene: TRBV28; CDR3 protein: CASSPGRLKVTDTQYF
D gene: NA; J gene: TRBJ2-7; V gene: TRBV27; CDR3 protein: CASSSSPYEQYF
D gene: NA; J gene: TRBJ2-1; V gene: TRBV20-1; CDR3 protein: CSARDTDTSYNEQFF
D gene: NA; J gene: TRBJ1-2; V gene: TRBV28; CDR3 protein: CASDPFLGLGYTF
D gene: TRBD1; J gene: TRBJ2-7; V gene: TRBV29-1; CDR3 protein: CSVEAPSPTGVYEQYF
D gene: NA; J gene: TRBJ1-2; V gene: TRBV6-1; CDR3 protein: CASTISPGAGGYTF
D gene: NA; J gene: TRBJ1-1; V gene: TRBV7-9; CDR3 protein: CVSSSQSWNTEAFF
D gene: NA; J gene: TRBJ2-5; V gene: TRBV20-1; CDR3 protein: CSAKGGTDQETQYF
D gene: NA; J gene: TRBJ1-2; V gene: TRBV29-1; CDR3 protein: CSVEVISGGKGYTF
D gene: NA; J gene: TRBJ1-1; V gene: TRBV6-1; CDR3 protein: CASTPYDSRRPNTEAFF
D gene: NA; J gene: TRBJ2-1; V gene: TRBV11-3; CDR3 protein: CASRSGRNSYNEQFF
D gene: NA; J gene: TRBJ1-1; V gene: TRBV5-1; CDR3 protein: CASSRSPGQAMNTEAFF
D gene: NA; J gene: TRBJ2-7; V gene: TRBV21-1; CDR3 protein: CASSTTRTGGPSTGEQYF
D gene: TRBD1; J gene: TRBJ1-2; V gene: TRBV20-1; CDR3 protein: CSASPRQGAGGYTF
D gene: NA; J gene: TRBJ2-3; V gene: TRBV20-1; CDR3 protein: CSARMDSNLDTQYF
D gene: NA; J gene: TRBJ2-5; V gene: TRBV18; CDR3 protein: CASSPPGLQVETQYF
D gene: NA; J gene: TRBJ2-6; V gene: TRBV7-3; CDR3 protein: CASSPQTYLSSGANVLTF
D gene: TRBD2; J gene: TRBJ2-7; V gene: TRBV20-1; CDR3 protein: CSARPGTSGSYEQYF
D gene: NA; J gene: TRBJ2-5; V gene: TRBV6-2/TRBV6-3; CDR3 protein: CASSPLALYQETQYF
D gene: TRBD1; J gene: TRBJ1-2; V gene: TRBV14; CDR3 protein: CASSQRQGNYGYTF
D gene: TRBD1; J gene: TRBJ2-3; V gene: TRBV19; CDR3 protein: CASSDRGRTDTQYF
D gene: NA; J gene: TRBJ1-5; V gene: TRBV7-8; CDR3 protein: CASSYSNQPQHF